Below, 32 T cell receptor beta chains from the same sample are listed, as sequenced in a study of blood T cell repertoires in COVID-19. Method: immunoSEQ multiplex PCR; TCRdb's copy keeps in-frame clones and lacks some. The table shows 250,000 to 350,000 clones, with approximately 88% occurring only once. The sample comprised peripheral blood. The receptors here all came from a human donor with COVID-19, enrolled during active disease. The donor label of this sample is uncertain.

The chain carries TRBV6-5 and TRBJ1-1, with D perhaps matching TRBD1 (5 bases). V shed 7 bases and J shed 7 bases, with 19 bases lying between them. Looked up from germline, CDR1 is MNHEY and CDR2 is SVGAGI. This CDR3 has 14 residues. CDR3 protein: CASKQEEGLGEAFF. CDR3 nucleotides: TGTGCCAGCAAGCAAGAGGAGGGGTTGGGTGAAGCTTTCTTT.

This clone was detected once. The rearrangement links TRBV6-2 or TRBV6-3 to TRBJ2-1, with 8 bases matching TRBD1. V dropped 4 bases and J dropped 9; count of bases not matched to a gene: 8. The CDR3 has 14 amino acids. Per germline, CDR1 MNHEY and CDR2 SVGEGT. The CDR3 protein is CASSSGQALGEQFF. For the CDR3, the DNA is TGTGCCAGCAGTTCGGGACAGGCCTTGGGTGAGCAGTTCTTC.

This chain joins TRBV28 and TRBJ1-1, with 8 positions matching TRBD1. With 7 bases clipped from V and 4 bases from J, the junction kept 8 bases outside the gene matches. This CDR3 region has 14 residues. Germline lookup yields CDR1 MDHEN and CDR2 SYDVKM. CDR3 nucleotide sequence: TGTGCCAGCATTACAGGGGGATTTGGCACTGAAGCTTTCTTT. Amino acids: CASITGGFGTEAFF.

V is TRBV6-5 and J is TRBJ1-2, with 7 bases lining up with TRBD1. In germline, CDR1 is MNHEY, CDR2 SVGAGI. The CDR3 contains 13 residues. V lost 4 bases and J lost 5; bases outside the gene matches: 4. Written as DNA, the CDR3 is TGTGCCAGCAGTTCGGACAGGTTTTATGGCTACACCTTC. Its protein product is CASSSDRFYGYTF.

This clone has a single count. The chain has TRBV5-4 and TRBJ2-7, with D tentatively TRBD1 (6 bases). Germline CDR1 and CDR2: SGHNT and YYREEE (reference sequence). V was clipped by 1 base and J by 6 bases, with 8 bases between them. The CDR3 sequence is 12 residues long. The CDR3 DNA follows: TGTGCCAGCAGCTTGACAGGGTCCGAGCAGTACTTC. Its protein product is CASSLTGSEQYF.

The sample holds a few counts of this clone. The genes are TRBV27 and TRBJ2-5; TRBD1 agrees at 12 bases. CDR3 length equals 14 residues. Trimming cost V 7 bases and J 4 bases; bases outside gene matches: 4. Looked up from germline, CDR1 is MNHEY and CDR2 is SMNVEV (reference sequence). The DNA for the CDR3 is TGTGCCAGCACTGGGACAGGGGGCCCAGAGACCCAGTACTTC. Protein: CASTGTGGPETQYF.

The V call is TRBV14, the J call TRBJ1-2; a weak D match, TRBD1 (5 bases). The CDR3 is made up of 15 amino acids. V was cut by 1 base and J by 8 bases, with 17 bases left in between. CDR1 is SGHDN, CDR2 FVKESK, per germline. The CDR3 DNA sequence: TGTGCCAGCAGCCAAGTCATCGGGACTGGCCTGGGCTACACCTTC. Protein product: CASSQVIGTGLGYTF.

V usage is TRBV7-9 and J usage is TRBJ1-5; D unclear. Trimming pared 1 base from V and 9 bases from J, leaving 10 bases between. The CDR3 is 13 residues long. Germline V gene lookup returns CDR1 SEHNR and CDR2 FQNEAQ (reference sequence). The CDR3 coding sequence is TGTGCCAGCAGCTTAGAGAGGGAAGCGCCCCAGCATTTT. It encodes CASSLEREAPQHF.

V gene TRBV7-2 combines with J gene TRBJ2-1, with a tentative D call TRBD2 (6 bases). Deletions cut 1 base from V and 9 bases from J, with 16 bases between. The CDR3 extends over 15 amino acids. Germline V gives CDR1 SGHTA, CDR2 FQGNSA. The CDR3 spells CASSLGPGGASEQFF. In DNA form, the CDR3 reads TGTGCCAGCAGCTTAGGTCCCGGGGGTGCCTCTGAGCAGTTCTTC.

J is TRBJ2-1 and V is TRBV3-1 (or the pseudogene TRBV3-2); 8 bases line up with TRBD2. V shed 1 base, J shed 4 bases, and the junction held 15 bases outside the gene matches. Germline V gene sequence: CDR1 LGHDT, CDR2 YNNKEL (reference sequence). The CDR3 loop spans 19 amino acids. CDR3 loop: CASSQGLIRAGGSYNEQFF. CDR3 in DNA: TGTGCCAGCAGCCAAGGCCTCATACGGGCGGGAGGATCTTACAATGAGCAGTTCTTC.

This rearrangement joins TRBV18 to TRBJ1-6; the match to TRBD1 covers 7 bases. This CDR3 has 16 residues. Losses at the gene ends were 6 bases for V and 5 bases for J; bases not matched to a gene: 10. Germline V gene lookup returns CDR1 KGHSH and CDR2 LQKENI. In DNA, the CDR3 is TGTGCCAGCTCGCTAAGGGACAGCTCAAATAATTCACCCCTCCACTTT. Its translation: CASSLRDSSNNSPLHF. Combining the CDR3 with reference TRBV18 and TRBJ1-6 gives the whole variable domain NAGVMQNPRHLVRRRGQEARLRCSPMKGHSHVYWYRQLPEEGLKFMVYLQKENIIDESGMPKERFSAEFPKEGPSILRIQQVVRGDSAAYFCASSLRDSSNNSPLHFGNGTRLTVT.

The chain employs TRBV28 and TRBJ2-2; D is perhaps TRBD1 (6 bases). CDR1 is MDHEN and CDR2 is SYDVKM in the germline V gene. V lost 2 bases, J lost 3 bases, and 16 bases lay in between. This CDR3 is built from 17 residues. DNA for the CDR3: TGTGCCAGCAGTTTAACAGGGTGGGCCGGGGACACCGGGGAGCTGTTTTTT. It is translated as CASSLTGWAGDTGELFF.

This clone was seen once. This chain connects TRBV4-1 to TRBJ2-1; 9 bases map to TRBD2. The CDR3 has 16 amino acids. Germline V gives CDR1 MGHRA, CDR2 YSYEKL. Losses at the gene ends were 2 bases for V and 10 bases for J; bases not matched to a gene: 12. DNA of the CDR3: TGCGCCAGCAGCCAATTTTCGTTAGCGGGAGCGGGCGAGCAGTTCTTC. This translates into CASSQFSLAGAGEQFF.

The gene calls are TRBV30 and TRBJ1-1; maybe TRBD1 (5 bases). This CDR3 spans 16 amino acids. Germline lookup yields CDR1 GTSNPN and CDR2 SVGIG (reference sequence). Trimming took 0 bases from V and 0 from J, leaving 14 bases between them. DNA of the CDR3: TGTGCCTGGAGTGTTAATCGACAGCCCTTGAACACTGAAGCTTTCTTT. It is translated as CAWSVNRQPLNTEAFF.

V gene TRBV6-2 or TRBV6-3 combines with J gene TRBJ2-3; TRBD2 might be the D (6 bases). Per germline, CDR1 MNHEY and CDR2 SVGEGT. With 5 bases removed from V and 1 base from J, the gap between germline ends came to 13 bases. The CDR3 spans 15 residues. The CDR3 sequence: CASSLGRRGTDTQYF. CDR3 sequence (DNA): TGTGCCAGCAGTCTAGGGCGGAGGGGCACAGATACGCAGTATTTT.

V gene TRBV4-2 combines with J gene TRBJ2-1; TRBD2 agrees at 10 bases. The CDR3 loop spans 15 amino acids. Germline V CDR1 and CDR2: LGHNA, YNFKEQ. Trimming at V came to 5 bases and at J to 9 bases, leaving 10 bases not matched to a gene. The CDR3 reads CASSFPSGSSGEQFF. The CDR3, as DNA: TGTGCCAGCAGCTTCCCTAGCGGGAGTTCAGGTGAGCAGTTCTTC.

Here the CDR3 DNA reads TGTGCCACCCGGGGAGAGGCTACCTACGAGCAGTACTTC. Encoded protein: CATRGEATYEQYF. The chain couples TRBV28 to TRBJ2-7, with D perhaps TRBD2 (5 bases). The germline V gene has CDR1 MDHEN and CDR2 SYDVKM. Trimming removed 10 bases from V and 2 bases from J, with 15 bases in between. CDR3 length: 13 residues.

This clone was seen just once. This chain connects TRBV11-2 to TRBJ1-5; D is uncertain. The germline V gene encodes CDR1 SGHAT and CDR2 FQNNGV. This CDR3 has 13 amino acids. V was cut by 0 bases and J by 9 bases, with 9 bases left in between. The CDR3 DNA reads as TGTGCCAGCAGCTTAGAAGTGTATAGGCCCCAGCATTTT. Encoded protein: CASSLEVYRPQHF.

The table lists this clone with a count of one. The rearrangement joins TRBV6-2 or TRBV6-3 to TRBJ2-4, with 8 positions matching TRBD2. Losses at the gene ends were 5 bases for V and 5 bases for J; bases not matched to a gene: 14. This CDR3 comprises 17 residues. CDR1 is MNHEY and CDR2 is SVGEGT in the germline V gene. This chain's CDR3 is CASSKGSGTEGQNIQYF. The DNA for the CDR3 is TGTGCCAGCAGTAAGGGTAGCGGGACGGAGGGACAAAACATTCAGTACTTC.

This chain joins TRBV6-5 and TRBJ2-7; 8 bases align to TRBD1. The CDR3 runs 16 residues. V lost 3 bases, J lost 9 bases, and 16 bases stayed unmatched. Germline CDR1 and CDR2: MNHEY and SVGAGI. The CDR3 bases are TGTGCCAGCAGTTATCAAGGCCGGACAGGGAACTTCGCGCAGTACTTC. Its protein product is CASSYQGRTGNFAQYF.

In nucleotides, the CDR3 is TGTGCCAGTAGTATTGCGGGAGGGCCTCTCGAGCAGTACTTC. This codes for CASSIAGGPLEQYF. This sequence joins TRBV19 and TRBJ2-7; 9 nucleotides agree with TRBD2. The V gene end was trimmed by 3 bases and the J gene end by 6 bases; junction bases not matched to a gene: 6. Germline CDR1 LNHDA, CDR2 SQIVND (reference sequence). This CDR3 contains 14 residues.

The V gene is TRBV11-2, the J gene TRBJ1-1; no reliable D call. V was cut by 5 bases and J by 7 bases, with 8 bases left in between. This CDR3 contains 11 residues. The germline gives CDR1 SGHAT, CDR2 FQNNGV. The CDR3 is CASSHPSEAFF. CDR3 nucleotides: TGTGCCAGCAGCCACCCGAGTGAAGCTTTCTTT.

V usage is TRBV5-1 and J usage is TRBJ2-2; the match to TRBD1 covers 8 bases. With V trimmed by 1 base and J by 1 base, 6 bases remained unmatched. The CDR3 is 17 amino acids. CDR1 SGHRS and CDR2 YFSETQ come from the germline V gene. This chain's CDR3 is CASSLRVGTGNTGELFF. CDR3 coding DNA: TGCGCCAGCAGCTTGCGGGTCGGGACAGGGAACACCGGGGAGCTGTTTTTT.

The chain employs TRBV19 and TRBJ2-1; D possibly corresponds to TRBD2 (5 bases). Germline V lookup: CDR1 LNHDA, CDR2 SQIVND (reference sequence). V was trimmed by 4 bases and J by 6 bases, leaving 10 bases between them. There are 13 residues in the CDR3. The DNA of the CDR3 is TGTGCCAGTAGTAAGGCTAGCTTCAATGAGCAGTTCTTC. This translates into CASSKASFNEQFF.

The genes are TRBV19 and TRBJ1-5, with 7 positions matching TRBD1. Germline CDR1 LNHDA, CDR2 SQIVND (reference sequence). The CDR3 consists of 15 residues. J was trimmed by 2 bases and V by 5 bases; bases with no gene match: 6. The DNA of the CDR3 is TGTGCCAGTAGTCAAAATACAGGGGGCAATCAGCCCCAGCATTTT. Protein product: CASSQNTGGNQPQHF.

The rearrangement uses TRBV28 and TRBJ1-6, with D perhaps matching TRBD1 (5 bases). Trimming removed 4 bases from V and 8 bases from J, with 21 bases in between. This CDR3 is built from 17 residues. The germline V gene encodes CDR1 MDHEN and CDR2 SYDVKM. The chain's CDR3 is CASSSFSEGQGDSPLHF. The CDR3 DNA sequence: TGTGCCAGCAGTTCTTTTTCGGAGGGGCAGGGAGATTCACCCCTCCACTTT. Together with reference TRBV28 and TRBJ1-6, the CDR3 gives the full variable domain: DVKVTQSSRYLVKRTGEKVFLECVQDMDHENMFWYRQDPGLGLRLIYFSYDVKMKEKGDIPEGYSVSREKKERFSLILESASTNQTSMYLCASSSFSEGQGDSPLHFGNGTRLTVT.

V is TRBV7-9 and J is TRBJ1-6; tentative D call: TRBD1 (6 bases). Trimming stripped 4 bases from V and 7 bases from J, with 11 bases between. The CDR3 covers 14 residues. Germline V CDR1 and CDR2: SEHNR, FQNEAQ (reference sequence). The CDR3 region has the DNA TGTGCCAGCAGCTCTCGGACAGAAAATTCACCCCTCCACTTT. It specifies CASSSRTENSPLHF.

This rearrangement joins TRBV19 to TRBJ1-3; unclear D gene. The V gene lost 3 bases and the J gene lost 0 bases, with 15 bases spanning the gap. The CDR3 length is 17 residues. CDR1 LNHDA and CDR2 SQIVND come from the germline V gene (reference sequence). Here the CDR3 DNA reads TGTGCCAGTAGTATCAGGTTTCGGGGAAGCTCTGGAAACACCATATATTTT. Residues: CASSIRFRGSSGNTIYF.

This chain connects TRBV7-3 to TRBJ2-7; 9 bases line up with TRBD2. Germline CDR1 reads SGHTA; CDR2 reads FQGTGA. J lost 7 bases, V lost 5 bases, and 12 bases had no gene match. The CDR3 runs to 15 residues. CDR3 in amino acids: CASSLGASGTGEQYF. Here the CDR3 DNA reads TGTGCCAGCAGCCTTGGGGCTAGCGGGACCGGGGAGCAGTACTTC.

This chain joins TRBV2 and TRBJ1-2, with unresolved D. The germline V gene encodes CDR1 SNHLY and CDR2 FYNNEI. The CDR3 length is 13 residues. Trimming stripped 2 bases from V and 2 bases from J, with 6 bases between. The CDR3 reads CASSEYRNYGYTF. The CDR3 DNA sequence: TGTGCCAGCAGTGAATACCGGAACTATGGCTACACCTTC.

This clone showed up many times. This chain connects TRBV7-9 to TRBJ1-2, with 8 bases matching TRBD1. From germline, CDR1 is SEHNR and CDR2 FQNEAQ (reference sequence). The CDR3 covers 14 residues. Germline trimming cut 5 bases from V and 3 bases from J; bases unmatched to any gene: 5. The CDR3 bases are TGTGCCAGCAGCCCCAGGGGGCGATACTATGGCTACACCTTC. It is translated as CASSPRGRYYGYTF. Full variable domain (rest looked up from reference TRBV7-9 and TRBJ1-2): DTGVSQNPRHKITKRGQNVTFRCDPISEHNRLYWYRQTLGQGPEFLTYFQNEAQLEKSRLLSDRFSAERPKGSFSTLEIQRTEQGDSAMYLCASSPRGRYYGYTFGSGTRLTVV.

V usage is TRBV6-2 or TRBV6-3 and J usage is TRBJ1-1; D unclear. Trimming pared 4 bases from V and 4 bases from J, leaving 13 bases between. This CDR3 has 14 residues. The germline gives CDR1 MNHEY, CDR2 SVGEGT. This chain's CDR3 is CASSWSGEGTEAFF. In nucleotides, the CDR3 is TGTGCCAGCAGTTGGTCCGGGGAGGGCACTGAAGCTTTCTTT.